This T cell receptor (beta chain) was captured by sequencing in a study of control samples from healthy donors and cancer patients. Assay: immunoSEQ multiplex PCR; the TCRdb copy retains only in-frame clones and omits some. The sample has 150,000 or so clones; 93% are singletons. The CDR3 is made up of 16 amino acids. The germline V gene has CDR1 KGHSH and CDR2 LQKENI. Trimming removed 3 bases from V and 4 bases from J, with 18 bases in between. The V gene is TRBV18, the J gene TRBJ2-5; possibly TRBD1 or TRBD2 for D (5 bases each). The sequencing input was blood. This clonotype was sampled from a man in his fifties or sixties in good health. The chain's CDR3 is CASSPLNLGGGETQYF. The DNA of the CDR3 is TGTGCCAGCTCACCTCTTAACCTCGGTGGGGGAGAGACCCAGTACTTC.